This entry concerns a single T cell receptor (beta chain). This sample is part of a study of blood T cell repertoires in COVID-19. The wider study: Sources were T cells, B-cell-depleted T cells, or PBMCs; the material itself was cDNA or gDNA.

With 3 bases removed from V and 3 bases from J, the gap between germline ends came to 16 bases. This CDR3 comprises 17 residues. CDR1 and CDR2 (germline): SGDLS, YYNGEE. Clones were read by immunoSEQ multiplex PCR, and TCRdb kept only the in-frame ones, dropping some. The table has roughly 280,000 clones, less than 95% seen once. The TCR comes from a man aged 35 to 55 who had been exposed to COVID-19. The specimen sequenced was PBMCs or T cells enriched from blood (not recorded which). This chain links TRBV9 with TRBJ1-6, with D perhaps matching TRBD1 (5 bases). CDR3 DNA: TGTGCCAGCAGCGCGGAGGGGTTCCCCCTCTATAATTCACCCCTCCACTTT. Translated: CASSAEGFPLYNSPLHF.